Following are 11 T cell receptor beta chains from one sample sequenced in a study of cytomegalovirus exposure and HLA in healthy donors. The primer mix had 60 Vbeta and 13 Jbeta primers. TCRdb's copy holds only in-frame clones and misses some; the assay was immunoSEQ multiplex PCR. This table has over 85,000 clones, about 8% appearing once. Sequencing was done on a sample of PBMCs. The source of these receptors is a man aged 50-59 years in good health and CMV-seronegative.

This clone occurred a few times. J is TRBJ1-5 and V is TRBV28, with 7 bases that match TRBD1. CDR1 and CDR2 (germline): MDHEN, SYDVKM. J gave up 4 bases and V 4 bases, and 4 bases lay outside the gene matches. This CDR3 is 14 amino acids long. The CDR3 sequence: CASSSQGENQPQHF. CDR3 DNA: TGTGCCAGCAGTTCCCAGGGGGAAAATCAGCCCCAGCATTTT. Looking up the rest from reference TRBV28 and TRBJ1-5 gives the full variable domain: DVKVTQSSRYLVKRTGEKVFLECVQDMDHENMFWYRQDPGLGLRLIYFSYDVKMKEKGDIPEGYSVSREKKERFSLILESASTNQTSMYLCASSSQGENQPQHFGDGTRLSIL.

The chain combines TRBV25-1 with TRBJ2-1; possibly TRBD2 for D (6 bases). Germline V gives CDR1 MGHDK, CDR2 SYGVNS. V shed 5 bases and J shed 3 bases, with 20 bases lying between them. CDR3 size: 17 residues. CDR3 residues: CASSPPGPQGGYNEQFF. CDR3 DNA sequence: TGTGCCAGCAGTCCCCCAGGGCCCCAGGGAGGCTACAATGAGCAGTTCTTC.

The chain recombines TRBV19 with TRBJ2-2; D call uncertain. V shed 5 bases and J shed 4 bases, with 14 bases lying between them. This CDR3 has 15 residues. CDR1 is LNHDA, CDR2 SQIVND, per germline (reference sequence). The CDR3 is CASSPAQLSTGELFF. In DNA form, the CDR3 reads TGTGCCAGTAGTCCGGCCCAACTATCCACCGGGGAGCTGTTTTTT. Drawing the rest from reference TRBV19 and TRBJ2-2, the complete variable domain is DGGITQSPKYLFRKEGQNVTLSCEQNLNHDAMYWYRQDPGQGLRLIYYSQIVNDFQKGDIAEGYSVSREKKESFPLTVTSAQKNPTAFYLCASSPAQLSTGELFFGEGSRLTVL.

This clone was seen a handful of times. Here the CDR3 reads CSVVVRGQGYGYTF. CDR3 bases: TGCAGCGTTGTAGTTCGTGGGCAGGGGTATGGCTACACCTTC. J is TRBJ1-2 and V is TRBV29-1; weak D call: TRBD1 (6 bases). Trimming left V 4 bases short and J 5 bases short, with 17 bases between. The CDR3 is 14 residues long. CDR1 is SQVTM, CDR2 ANQGSEA, per germline. The full variable domain, in which reference TRBV29-1 and TRBJ1-2 provide the parts outside the CDR3, is SAVISQKPSRDICQRGTSLTIQCQVDSQVTMMFWYRQQPGQSLTLIATANQGSEATYESGFVIDKFPISRPNLTFSTLTVSNMSPEDSSIYLCSVVVRGQGYGYTFGSGTRLTVV.

This clone was detected a few times. The V call is TRBV27, the J call TRBJ2-7, with TRBD1 matching over 9 bases. The CDR3 is made up of 14 amino acids. The ends lost 5 bases at V and 3 bases at J; junction bases unmatched: 5. Per the germline V gene, CDR1 is MNHEY and CDR2 is SMNVEV (reference sequence). The CDR3 nucleotides read TGTGCCAGCAGTAAGTGGACAGGGGACTACGAGCAGTACTTC. It yields the protein CASSKWTGDYEQYF.

This clone was found a few times. The chain recombines TRBV25-1 with TRBJ2-5, with D perhaps TRBD1 (5 bases). The V gene lost 4 bases and the J gene lost 4 bases, with 16 bases spanning the gap. The germline gives CDR1 MGHDK, CDR2 SYGVNS. The CDR3 is 15 amino acids. This CDR3 is CASSGAGKVGETQYF. CDR3 nucleotides: TGTGCCAGCAGTGGGGCAGGGAAGGTAGGAGAGACCCAGTACTTC.

This clone was counted a few times. This rearrangement joins TRBV18 to TRBJ2-5; D may be TRBD2 (6 bases). There are 14 residues in the CDR3. V shed 0 bases and J shed 3 bases, with 8 bases lying between them. Germline V gene lookup returns CDR1 KGHSH and CDR2 LQKENI. CDR3 amino acids: CASSPPSGEETQYF. The CDR3 region has the DNA TGTGCCAGCTCACCACCCTCGGGAGAAGAGACCCAGTACTTC.

The chain carries TRBV10-3 and TRBJ2-5; 9 bases are shared with TRBD1. The J call could be wrong; TRBJ2-7 is a better fit for the DNA end. The CDR3 is 12 residues long. The germline V gene encodes CDR1 ENHRY and CDR2 SYGVKD. Here the CDR3 reads CATRQGAYEQYF. The DNA of the CDR3 is TGTGCCACCCGACAGGGGGCCTACGAGCAGTACTTC.

J is TRBJ1-5 and V is TRBV10-2; 9 positions match TRBD1. Germline V gene sequence: CDR1 WSHSY, CDR2 SAAADI. V lost 7 bases, J lost 5 bases, and 12 bases stayed unmatched. This CDR3 is 16 amino acids long. The CDR3 spells CASTIIGDRADQPQHF. The DNA for the CDR3 is TGCGCCAGCACTATAATTGGGGACAGGGCGGATCAGCCCCAGCATTTT.

The DNA for the CDR3 is TGTGCCAGCAGCTTAGGAGCTGGAGGGAAAGGGACCTACGAGCAGTACTTC. Translating gives CASSLGAGGKGTYEQYF. V is TRBV7-6 and J is TRBJ2-7, with D perhaps matching TRBD2 (6 bases). V was shortened by 1 base and J by 2 bases, with 18 bases between the two germline ends. Germline values: CDR1 SGHVS, CDR2 FNYEAQ. The CDR3 is 17 amino acids.

The chain uses TRBV15 and TRBJ2-7; the D is unclear. Trimming pared 0 bases from V and 3 bases from J, leaving 9 bases between. In germline, CDR1 is LNHNV, CDR2 YYDKDF (reference sequence). The CDR3 runs 14 residues. The CDR3 region has the DNA TGTGCCACCAGCAGAGATCCGAACGGCTACGAGCAGTACTTC. Amino acid sequence: CATSRDPNGYEQYF.